These T cell receptor beta chains were read from a single sample in a study of blood T cell repertoires in COVID-19. Here immunoSEQ multiplex PCR was the method, and the copy in TCRdb shows in-frame clones only, minus some. Of some 270,000 clones in the sample, approximately 84% were seen once. The sequenced sample was PBMCs or T cells enriched from blood (not recorded which). These receptors all come from a woman between 50 and 59 years old who had been exposed to COVID-19. The CDR3 runs from the conserved cysteine through the conserved F or W. Fields, in order: D gene, J gene, V gene, clone size, CDR3 DNA, CDR3 protein. A D gene is named only where the DNA matches it firmly. Size is stated for part of the rows, as once, few or many counts, or as a class when the clone is expanded.

d_call: TRBD2; j_call: TRBJ2-2; v_call: TRBV9; clone_size: .; cdr3_nt: TGTGCCAGCAGCCCCTCGGGGGGGACCGGGGAGCTGTTTTTT; cdr3_aa: CASSPSGGTGELFF
d_call: .; j_call: TRBJ2-4; v_call: TRBV5-1; clone_size: .; cdr3_nt: TGCGCCAGCAGCGCCCGCTCAGCAGACGGAGGCAAAAACATTCAGTACTTC; cdr3_aa: CASSARSADGGKNIQYF
d_call: .; j_call: TRBJ2-7; v_call: TRBV7-2; clone_size: few; cdr3_nt: TGTGCCAGCAGCGAGTTCGGAGCCTACGAGCAGTACTTC; cdr3_aa: CASSEFGAYEQYF
d_call: .; j_call: TRBJ1-3; v_call: TRBV19; clone_size: .; cdr3_nt: TGTGCCAGTACCCCGGCGGAGGGTATCTCTGGAAACACCATATATTTT; cdr3_aa: CASTPAEGISGNTIYF
d_call: TRBD1; j_call: TRBJ2-7; v_call: TRBV5-4; clone_size: once; cdr3_nt: TGTGCCAGCAGCAGCAGACAGGGGGCCCACGAGCAGTACTTC; cdr3_aa: CASSSRQGAHEQYF
d_call: .; j_call: TRBJ2-1; v_call: TRBV24-1; clone_size: .; cdr3_nt: TGTGCCACCAGTGATTTTCCTTCAGGGGCACAGGAGCAGTTCTTC; cdr3_aa: CATSDFPSGAQEQFF
d_call: TRBD1; j_call: TRBJ2-3; v_call: TRBV2; clone_size: .; cdr3_nt: TGTGCCAGCAGGGCGGGACAGGGGGTCACAGATACGCAGTATTTT; cdr3_aa: CASRAGQGVTDTQYF
d_call: .; j_call: TRBJ2-7; v_call: TRBV13; clone_size: .; cdr3_nt: TGTGCCAGCACGGACCGTGGACAATCAGCCGGCGAGCAGTACTTC; cdr3_aa: CASTDRGQSAGEQYF
d_call: TRBD1; j_call: TRBJ1-2; v_call: TRBV25-1; clone_size: .; cdr3_nt: TGTGCCAGCAGTTCGACAGGGGGAAGGTATGGCTACACCTTC; cdr3_aa: CASSSTGGRYGYTF
d_call: TRBD1; j_call: TRBJ1-2; v_call: TRBV9; clone_size: .; cdr3_nt: TGTGCCAGCAGCGTAGGGGGACAGGCTAACTATGGCTACACCTTC; cdr3_aa: CASSVGGQANYGYTF